The 15 T cell receptor beta chains presented below share a single source sample, sequenced in a study of neurological immune-mediated disorders. One entry per CDR3 protein, called by TCRdb with MiXCR from the 5' RACE reads. The sample has around 97,000 distinct CDR3 sequences, 10% to 11% seen once. This sample's time point: longitudinal time-point 3. The sample consisted of PBMCs. The receptors stem from a female donor with HTLV-1-associated myelopathy (HAM/TSP).

This rearrangement joins TRBV20-1 to TRBJ1-1; 7 nucleotides line up with TRBD1. Germline V gene lookup returns CDR1 DFQATT and CDR2 SNEGSKA (reference sequence). The V and J ends lost 0 bases and 11 bases, in that order; junction bases with no gene match: 15. This CDR3 has 15 amino acids. The DNA for the CDR3 is TGCAGTGCTAGAGATTCGGGGACAGAGGGAAGTGGGGCTTTCTTT. Protein product: CSARDSGTEGSGAFF.

This clonotype is termed medium-sized. CDR3 loop: CASSFRGTSTDTQYF. The CDR3 region has the DNA TGTGCCAGCAGCTTCCGCGGGACCAGCACAGATACGCAGTATTTT. The chain is built from TRBV5-6 and TRBJ2-3; a weak D match, TRBD2 (6 bases). In germline, CDR1 is SGHDT, CDR2 YYEEEE. The CDR3 loop spans 15 amino acids. V lost 2 bases to trimming and J lost 0 bases, with 10 bases between them.

This clonotype was seen ten or more times. V usage is TRBV9 and J usage is TRBJ2-7; tentatively, D is TRBD2 (5 bases). The length of the CDR3 is 14 residues. Trimming shortened V by 1 base and J by 3 bases, and 11 bases separated the two germline ends. Germline V lookup: CDR1 SGDLS, CDR2 YYNGEE. The CDR3 region has the DNA TGTGCCAGCAGCGTACAGGACGGGAACTACGAGCAGTACTTC. Translated, it gives CASSVQDGNYEQYF.

This clonotype was recorded at least ten times. In DNA form, the CDR3 reads TGTGCCAGCAGCCAAGAGCTGGGGACTGCTTCTCGGTTCTTC. Translated: CASSQELGTASRFF. This rearrangement joins TRBV3-1 to TRBJ2-1; D may be TRBD2 (6 bases). Germline lookup yields CDR1 LGHDT and CDR2 YNNKEL (reference sequence). V was clipped by 0 bases and J by 15 bases, with 18 bases between them. This CDR3 has 14 residues.

This clonotype was counted a few times. The V call is TRBV5-1, the J call TRBJ2-2; 12 nucleotides agree with TRBD1. Trimming removed 3 bases from V and 5 bases from J; junction bases left unmatched: 2. From germline, CDR1 is SGHRS and CDR2 YFSETQ. The CDR3 is 15 residues long. In nucleotides, the CDR3 is TGCGCCAGCAGCTGGGGACAGGGGGCTACCGGGGAGCTGTTTTTT. It codes for CASSWGQGATGELFF.

The rearrangement links TRBV6-1 to TRBJ2-7; no clear D gene. From germline, CDR1 is MNHNS and CDR2 SASEGT. V was shortened by 8 bases and J by 2 bases, with 19 bases between the two germline ends. The CDR3 runs to 15 residues. The DNA for the CDR3 is TGTGCCAGCCTTGTTTGTAGTGGATCACCCTACGAGCAGTACTTC. The encoded protein is CASLVCSGSPYEQYF.

This clonotype came up many times. V and J are TRBV20-1 and TRBJ2-7; TRBD2 matches at 7 bases. CDR1 is DFQATT, CDR2 SNEGSKA, per germline (reference sequence). The V segment lost 1 base and the J segment 0 bases; nucleotides outside the gene matches: 6. The CDR3 loop spans 15 amino acids. CDR3 sequence reads: CSARAGSGNSYEQYF. DNA of the CDR3: TGCAGTGCTAGAGCAGGGAGCGGGAACTCCTACGAGCAGTACTTC.

In its sample, this clonotype was seen many times. The chain carries TRBV7-2 and TRBJ2-5; TRBD2 matches at 10 bases. Germline-derived CDR1 and CDR2 are SGHTA and FQGNSA. The CDR3 is made up of 16 amino acids. With 8 bases clipped from V and 2 bases from J, the junction kept 11 bases outside the gene matches. The CDR3 DNA follows: TGTGCCAGCTCCTCGGTAGCGGGGGGACTACAAGAGACCCAGTACTTC. It specifies CASSSVAGGLQETQYF. Variable domain in full (rest from reference TRBV7-2 and TRBJ2-5): GAGVSQSPSNKVTEKGKDVELRCDPISGHTALYWYRQSLGQGLEFLIYFQGNSAPDKSGLPSDRFSAERTGGSVSTLTIQRTQQEDSAVYLCASSSVAGGLQETQYFGPGTRLLVL.

Notes on this clonotype: A much larger clone lies a single base off, so this may be a read error. The chain has TRBV20-1 and TRBJ2-3, with D unresolved. Germline V CDR1 and CDR2: DFQATT, SNEGSKA (reference sequence). This CDR3 contains 12 residues. V dropped 3 bases and J dropped 6 bases, with 10 bases sitting between them. CDR3 amino acids: CSASFDFDTQYF. The CDR3 DNA sequence: TGCAGTGCTAGTTTCGATTTTGATACGCAGTATTTT.

This clonotype has only a few counts. V and J are TRBV20-1 and TRBJ2-7; 12 bases align to TRBD2. Germline CDR1 and CDR2: DFQATT and SNEGSKA (reference sequence). This CDR3 has 15 residues. Trimming cost V 6 bases and J 5 bases; bases outside gene matches: 11. DNA for the CDR3: TGCAGTGCCAGGGGATCTAGCGGGGGGGCCCACGAGCAGTACTTC. Amino acid sequence: CSARGSSGGAHEQYF.

The chain employs TRBV5-1 and TRBJ2-1, with 8 positions matching TRBD2. Germline V gene sequence: CDR1 SGHRS, CDR2 YFSETQ. CDR3 length: 16 amino acids. J lost 0 bases, V lost 7 bases, and 9 bases had no gene match. CDR3 in amino acids: CASVYGGGSSYNEQFF. The CDR3 DNA reads as TGCGCCAGCGTCTATGGCGGGGGGAGCTCCTACAATGAGCAGTTCTTC.

The genes are TRBV7-3 and TRBJ1-2; D is uncertain. Trimming stripped 5 bases from V and 7 bases from J, with 14 bases between. Per the germline V gene, CDR1 is SGHTA and CDR2 is FQGTGA. The CDR3 is 13 residues long. Here the CDR3 reads CASSPYRDAGYTF. DNA of the CDR3: TGTGCCAGCAGCCCCTATCGGGATGCTGGCTACACCTTC.

This clonotype was seen at least ten times. The gene calls are TRBV5-1 and TRBJ2-3; possibly TRBD1 for D (5 bases). V was pared by 2 bases and J by 2 bases, with 9 bases between. The CDR3 is 14 residues long. Germline V gene lookup returns CDR1 SGHRS and CDR2 YFSETQ. CDR3 bases: TGCGCCAGCAGCTTACAAGGGGACACAGATACGCAGTATTTT. Translating it yields CASSLQGDTDTQYF.

Turning to this clonotype: Germline is not matched at one junction end, which may reflect a read error. V gene TRBV4-1 combines with J gene TRBJ1-5; D remains ambiguous. Germline-derived CDR1 and CDR2 are MGHRA and YSYEKL. The CDR3 is made up of 14 amino acids. Here the CDR3 reads CASSQETRNRPQHF. Here the CDR3 DNA reads TGCGCCAGCAGCCAAGAAACACGAAATCGGCCCCAGCATTTT.

Ten or more counts support this clonotype. The rearrangement uses TRBV14 and TRBJ1-3; TRBD1 matches 8 bases. The CDR3 contains 14 residues. V lost 4 bases, J lost 4 bases, and 3 bases stayed unmatched. The germline V gene encodes CDR1 SGHDN and CDR2 FVKESK. DNA of the CDR3: TGTGCCAGCAGCCCGACAGGGGCAGGAAACACCATATATTTT. This codes for CASSPTGAGNTIYF.